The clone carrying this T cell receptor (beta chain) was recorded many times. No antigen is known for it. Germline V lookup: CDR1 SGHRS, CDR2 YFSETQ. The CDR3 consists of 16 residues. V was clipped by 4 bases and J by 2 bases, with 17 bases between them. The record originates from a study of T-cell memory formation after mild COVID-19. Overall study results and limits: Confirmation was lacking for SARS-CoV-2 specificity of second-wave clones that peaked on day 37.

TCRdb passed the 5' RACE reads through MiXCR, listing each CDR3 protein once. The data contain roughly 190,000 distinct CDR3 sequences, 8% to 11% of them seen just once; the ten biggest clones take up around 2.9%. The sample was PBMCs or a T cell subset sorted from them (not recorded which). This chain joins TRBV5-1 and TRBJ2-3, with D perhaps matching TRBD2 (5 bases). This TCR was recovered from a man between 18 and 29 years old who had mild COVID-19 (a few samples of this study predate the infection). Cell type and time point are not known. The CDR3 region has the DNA TGCGCCAGCAGCCCCGGACTCTCGACTCCCACAGATACGCAGTATTTT. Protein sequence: CASSPGLSTPTDTQYF.